The rows below give T cell receptor beta chains drawn from one sample of a study of OX40 agonist ivuxolimab in advanced cancers. Assay: immunoSEQ multiplex PCR; the TCRdb copy retains only in-frame clones and omits some. Of about 64,000 clones in the sample, 84% are singletons; the top ten hold roughly 2.1%. Sequencing was performed on CD4+ or CD8+ T cells sorted from blood, taken in a trial of the OX40 agonist ivuxolimab. These receptors originate from an adult with an advanced solid tumor such as melanoma, head and neck, liver or kidney cancer. The CDR3 runs from the conserved cysteine through the conserved F or W.

v_gene	j_gene	CDR3aa
TRBV7-8	TRBJ1-2	CASSFQGGLDGYTF
TRBV27	TRBJ2-2	CASSSDITRQGTGELFF
TRBV6-5	TRBJ1-5	CASRKRQGNNQPQHF
TRBV5-1	TRBJ1-2	CASSPSRGAPAMYGYTF
TRBV30	TRBJ2-3	CAWSEVGGTDTQYF
TRBV7-2	TRBJ1-6	CASSSGEGGLYSPLHF
TRBV13	TRBJ2-1	CASSSAIPIWNEQFF
TRBV5-5	TRBJ1-1	CASSLEGWNTEAFF
TRBV7-8	TRBJ1-1	CASSLRPVGTEAFF
TRBV5-1	TRBJ2-7	CASSLGGRGRVNEQYF
TRBV5-4	TRBJ2-1	CASSSQGPSYNEQLF
TRBV5-6	TRBJ1-2	CASSANSNYGYTF
TRBV19	TRBJ2-1	CASSIRLVIRNEQFF
TRBV30	TRBJ1-4	CAWSVDRQNEKLFF
TRBV11-2	TRBJ2-1	CASSFRREGQVGNEQFF
TRBV11-3	TRBJ2-2	CASSGWEGSGELFF
TRBV7-8	TRBJ1-1	CASSLGDRKAFF
TRBV5-4	TRBJ2-2	CASSFGGDTGELFF
TRBV6-5	TRBJ1-4	CASARPEAFEKLFF
TRBV5-4	TRBJ2-1	CASSLQGNEQFF
TRBV5-4	TRBJ1-6	CASSVDRGFNSPLHF
TRBV5-1	TRBJ1-5	CASSRDGTPNQPQHF
TRBV6-5	TRBJ1-2	CASHGNYGYTF
TRBV2	TRBJ2-5	CASSDRTGSGETQYF
TRBV11-1	TRBJ2-3	CASSHLQEVDTQYF
TRBV19	TRBJ2-6	CASMVTSGANVLTF
TRBV7-3	TRBJ2-2	CASSIRHSSTGELFF
TRBV27	TRBJ1-2	CASRRSTGTGSYGYTF
TRBV18	TRBJ2-7	CASSLGQGGYEQYF
TRBV9	TRBJ2-1	CASSPLGGGASEQFF
TRBV7-2	TRBJ2-1	CASSLGRDRRHFF